This T cell receptor (beta chain) was sequenced for a study of blood T cell repertoires in COVID-19. Per germline, CDR1 MDHEN and CDR2 SYDVKM. The CDR3 runs 15 residues. The ends lost 5 bases at V and 4 bases at J; junction bases unmatched: 9. Only in-frame clones appear in the TCRdb table, and some are missing; sequencing was by immunoSEQ multiplex PCR. The table includes hundreds of thousands of clones, 70% to 90% detected once. Sequencing was done on a sample of PBMCs or T cells enriched from blood (not recorded which). The receptor's source is a woman in her forties who had recovered from COVID-19. V is TRBV28 and J is TRBJ2-7; 9 nucleotides align to TRBD2. Here the CDR3 reads CASSTSGRPGYEQYF. In nucleotides, the CDR3 is TGTGCCAGCAGTACAAGCGGGAGGCCGGGGTACGAGCAGTACTTC.